This T cell receptor (beta chain) comes out of a study of blood T cell repertoires in COVID-19. Study overall: Researchers got acute and convalescent COVID-19 samples from the United States, Italy and Spain. PBMCs, B-cell-depleted T cells, or T cells were the source of the cDNA or gDNA that made up the material.

The data were produced by immunoSEQ multiplex PCR, yet TCRdb's version contains in-frame clones alone and is incomplete. The sample lists about 130,000 clones, around 87% occurring once. V was clipped by 0 bases and J by 4 bases, with 13 bases between them. The CDR3 runs 16 residues. CDR1 MGHRA and CDR2 YSYEKL come from the germline V gene. This receptor was obtained from a woman in her sixties or seventies with acute or convalescent COVID-19. The chain links TRBV4-1 to TRBJ2-1; weak D call: TRBD2 (6 bases). Sample: peripheral blood. The CDR3 DNA reads as TGCGCCAGCAGCCAAGATTGGGGACTCCTTTACAATGAGCAGTTCTTC. Its protein is CASSQDWGLLYNEQFF.